A single sample is the source of the 20 T cell receptor beta chains below, sequenced in a study of response to subunit inactivated influenza vaccine. A single record per CDR3 protein comes from TCRdb applying MiXCR to the RT-PCR reads. The data contain more than 150,000 distinct CDR3 sequences, about a tenth of them singletons. Source: non-naive T cells sorted from PBMCs, taken on the day of vaccination. These receptors all come from a man aged 50 to 59 who received an inactivated influenza vaccine.

The chain uses TRBV27 and TRBJ2-2; TRBD1 agrees at 8 bases. Germline trimming cut 5 bases from V and 2 bases from J; bases unmatched to any gene: 10. From germline, CDR1 is MNHEY and CDR2 SMNVEV (reference sequence). The CDR3 has 17 amino acids. The CDR3 sequence is CASSPYGTGANTGELFF. The CDR3 DNA reads as TGTGCCAGCAGTCCGTACGGGACAGGTGCTAACACCGGGGAGCTGTTTTTT.

This clonotype turned up a few times. V gene TRBV28 combines with J gene TRBJ1-6; perhaps TRBD1 as D (6 bases). Trimming left V 7 bases short and J 10 bases short, with 20 bases between. Germline CDR1 and CDR2: MDHEN and SYDVKM. This CDR3 contains 15 residues. CDR3 DNA: TGTGCCAGCAACTACCGACAGGCGCTACGGTCACCCCTCCACTTT. Residues: CASNYRQALRSPLHF. Drawing the rest from reference TRBV28 and TRBJ1-6, the complete variable domain is DVKVTQSSRYLVKRTGEKVFLECVQDMDHENMFWYRQDPGLGLRLIYFSYDVKMKEKGDIPEGYSVSREKKERFSLILESASTNQTSMYLCASNYRQALRSPLHFGNGTRLTVT.

This clonotype was found many times. This chain uses TRBV4-2 with TRBJ2-5, with D possibly TRBD2 on 5 matching bases. V was cut by 0 bases and J by 0 bases, with 11 bases left in between. This CDR3 is built from 16 residues. In germline, CDR1 is LGHNA, CDR2 YNFKEQ. The CDR3 DNA reads TGTGCCAGCAGCCAAGAACGGCAGCGGAACCAAGAGACCCAGTACTTC. Translation gives CASSQERQRNQETQYF.

This clonotype was found many times. The DNA is left out, because the CDR3 cannot be placed on it with certainty; the CDR3 is given as TCRdb lists it. This chain uses TRBV5-1 with TRBJ2-2. The CDR3 length equals 14 residues, ends included. Germline V gene sequence: CDR1 SGHRS, CDR2 YFSETQ. CDR3 loop: CASSSSVSTGELFF.

This clonotype was seen a few times. A much larger clone lies a single base off, so this may be a read error. This chain connects TRBV20-1 to TRBJ2-2; 7 nucleotides match TRBD1. From germline, CDR1 is DFQATT and CDR2 SNEGSKA (reference sequence). This CDR3 has 16 residues. The CDR3 bases are TGCTGTGCTAGAGATATCACAGGGGACAACACCGGGGAGCTGTTTTTT. The encoded protein is CCARDITGDNTGELFF.

The chain links TRBV6-2 or TRBV6-3 to TRBJ2-3; unclear D gene. This CDR3 contains 14 residues. Germline-derived CDR1 and CDR2 are MNHEY and SVGEGT. V was cut by 5 bases and J by 0 bases, with 9 bases left in between. The CDR3 region has the DNA TGTGCCAGCAGTACCCTATATAGCACAGATACGCAGTATTTT. Its translation: CASSTLYSTDTQYF.

This chain uses TRBV3-1 with TRBJ1-6, with unresolved D. V lost 3 bases and J 8 bases, leaving 8 bases between the germline ends. The CDR3 length is 13 residues. Germline V gene data show CDR1 as LGHDT and CDR2 as YNNKEL (reference sequence). The CDR3 DNA is TGTGCCAGCAGCCAGCGGAGGGATTCACCCCTCCACTTT. Its protein product is CASSQRRDSPLHF.

This clonotype turned up a few times. This chain uses TRBV2 with TRBJ2-1; D tentatively fits TRBD1 or TRBD2 (5 bases each). Germline V gives CDR1 SNHLY, CDR2 FYNNEI. Deletions cut 7 bases from V and 6 bases from J, with 10 bases between. The CDR3 runs 12 residues. CDR3 coding DNA: TGTGCCAGCATTACCGGGGCCAATGAGCAGTTCTTC. This translates into CASITGANEQFF.

A few counts support this clonotype. The V call is TRBV6-1, the J call TRBJ1-1; D unclear. This CDR3 has 15 amino acids. Germline V gene data show CDR1 as MNHNS and CDR2 as SASEGT. V was trimmed by 2 bases and J by 1 base, leaving 11 bases between them. In DNA, the CDR3 is TGTGCCAGCAGTGAAATGGGTCCCGGGAACACTGAAGCTTTCTTT. The encoded protein is CASSEMGPGNTEAFF.

This clonotype was seen only a few times. The genes are TRBV6-1 and TRBJ2-5, with 7 bases identical to TRBD2. Germline V lookup: CDR1 MNHNS, CDR2 SASEGT. CDR3 size: 14 residues. With V trimmed by 6 bases and J by 7 bases, 11 bases remained unmatched. CDR3 residues: CASRPLAETSTQYF. CDR3 DNA sequence: TGTGCCAGCAGACCTCTAGCGGAAACTTCGACCCAGTACTTC.

Only a few counts were recorded for this clonotype. V and J are TRBV5-8 and TRBJ1-5, with TRBD1 as a possible D gene (6 bases). The CDR3 has 15 residues. The V gene's germline CDR1 is SGHTS and CDR2 YDEGEE. V lost 0 bases and J 0 bases, leaving 7 bases between the germline ends. The CDR3 region has the DNA TGTGCCAGCAGCTTGGGACAGGTTAGCAATCAGCCCCAGCATTTT. Protein: CASSLGQVSNQPQHF.

This clonotype appeared a few times. The chain recombines TRBV4-1 with TRBJ2-7, with D maybe TRBD1 (5 bases). V lost 0 bases and J 7 bases, leaving 16 bases between the germline ends. The CDR3 is made up of 15 amino acids. CDR1 MGHRA and CDR2 YSYEKL come from the germline V gene. Here the CDR3 reads CASSQEAQASWEQYF. In DNA form, the CDR3 reads TGCGCCAGCAGCCAAGAGGCACAGGCGTCTTGGGAGCAGTACTTC.

This clonotype has just a few counts. The rearrangement joins TRBV10-3 to TRBJ1-2; D not certain. CDR1 and CDR2 (germline): ENHRY, SYGVKD. The germline V and J ends were trimmed by 7 bases and 8 bases, with 17 bases remaining between them. CDR3 length: 13 amino acids. The CDR3, as DNA: TGTGCCATCAATAAGGACCCTAGTGGGGGCTACACCTTC. Its translation: CAINKDPSGGYTF.

V gene TRBV28 combines with J gene TRBJ2-7, with 9 bases aligning to TRBD1. V lost 4 bases and J lost 6; bases outside the gene matches: 4. CDR1 and CDR2 (germline): MDHEN, SYDVKM. The CDR3 totals 13 residues. The CDR3 spells CASSSGQGSEQYF. In nucleotides, the CDR3 is TGTGCCAGCAGTTCGGGACAGGGATCCGAGCAGTACTTC.

The chain recombines TRBV7-3 with TRBJ2-2; no firm D call. Trimming cost V 5 bases and J 2 bases, with 6 bases left between them. The germline V gene has CDR1 SGHTA and CDR2 FQGTGA. There are 13 residues in the CDR3. The CDR3 bases are TGTGCCAGCAGCATATCTAACACCGGGGAGCTGTTTTTT. Encoded protein: CASSISNTGELFF.

This clonotype was picked up a small number of times. The V call is TRBV3-1, the J call TRBJ1-3; TRBD1 agrees at 8 bases. The CDR3 totals 15 residues. Germline V gene data show CDR1 as LGHDT and CDR2 as YNNKEL (reference sequence). After removal of 3 bases from V and 4 bases from J, the junction contained 5 bases not matched to a gene. The chain's CDR3 is CASSQTGVRGNTIYF. The CDR3 nucleotides read TGTGCCAGCAGCCAGACAGGGGTACGGGGAAACACCATATATTTT.

This clonotype appeared a few times. The rearrangement links TRBV12-3 or TRBV12-4 to TRBJ2-2; 7 bases agree with TRBD1. With 0 bases clipped from V and 3 bases from J, the junction kept 1 base outside the gene matches. This CDR3 has 15 residues. The CDR3 nucleotides are TGTGCCAGCAGTTTAGCCCAGGGGGACACCGGGGAGCTGTTTTTT. Residues: CASSLAQGDTGELFF.

This clonotype came up many times. This chain connects TRBV16 to TRBJ2-7; D unresolved. Trimming removed 4 bases at V and 3 bases at J, with 10 bases between. The germline gives CDR1 KGHSY, CDR2 FQNENV. This CDR3 is 13 amino acids long. This CDR3 reads CASSLLGNYEQYF. The DNA for the CDR3 is TGTGCCAGCAGCCTTCTAGGGAACTACGAGCAGTACTTC.

This clonotype was detected only a few times. This chain connects TRBV6-5 to TRBJ1-4; D gene unclear. CDR1 MNHEY and CDR2 SVGAGI come from the germline V gene. The CDR3 extends over 13 amino acids. V was pared by 4 bases and J by 4 bases, with 7 bases between. This CDR3 reads CASSSRRNEKLFF. The CDR3 coding sequence is TGTGCCAGCAGTTCACGGCGTAATGAAAAACTGTTTTTT.

This clonotype has only a few counts. V and J are TRBV5-6 and TRBJ2-3, with D hard to call. The V end was cut by 0 bases, the J end by 2 bases, with 13 bases between. The CDR3 extends over 16 amino acids. The germline V gene encodes CDR1 SGHDT and CDR2 YYEEEE. CDR3 nucleotides: TGTGCCAGCAGCTTGGTTTCTTTTAGCTCCACAGATACGCAGTATTTT. Protein sequence: CASSLVSFSSTDTQYF.